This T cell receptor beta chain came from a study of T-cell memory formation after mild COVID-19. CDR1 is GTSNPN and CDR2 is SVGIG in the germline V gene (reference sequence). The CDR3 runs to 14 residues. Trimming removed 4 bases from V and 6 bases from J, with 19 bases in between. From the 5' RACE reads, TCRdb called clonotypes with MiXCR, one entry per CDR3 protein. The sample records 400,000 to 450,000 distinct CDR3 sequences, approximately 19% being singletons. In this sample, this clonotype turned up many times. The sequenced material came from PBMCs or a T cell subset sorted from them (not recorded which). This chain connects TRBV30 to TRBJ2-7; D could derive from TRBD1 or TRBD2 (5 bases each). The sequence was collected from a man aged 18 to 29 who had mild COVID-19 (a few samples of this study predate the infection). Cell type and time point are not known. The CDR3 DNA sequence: TGTGCCTGGATCTACGGTGGGGGAACGGGCGAGCAGTACTTC. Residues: CAWIYGGGTGEQYF.